This TCR beta chain comes out of a study of T cell responses to AZD1222 COVID-19 vaccine. Study conclusions and caveats: Without day 14 samples, only post-peak T cell repertoires were studied. Compared with day 0, the breadth and depth of the Spike-specific TCR repertoire rose significantly after two doses of AZD1222.

Germline CDR1 and CDR2: SGHTA and FQGTGA. With 1 base removed from V and 0 bases from J, the gap between germline ends came to 9 bases. This CDR3 has 16 residues. Data came from immunoSEQ multiplex PCR; TCRdb stores just in-frame clones and leaves some out. Seen here are about 140,000 clones, 88% observed once, and the top ten hold 3% to 3.5%. In the case of this clone: Its antigen remains unknown.

This clonotype was obtained from an adult who received the AZD1222 COVID-19 vaccine. The chain couples TRBV7-3 to TRBJ2-2; D not certain. The sample in question was peripheral blood, obtained 28 days after the second AZD1222 dose. Here the CDR3 DNA reads TGTGCCAGCAGCTTAATGGGGATTGCGAACACCGGGGAGCTGTTTTTT. Translating it yields CASSLMGIANTGELFF.